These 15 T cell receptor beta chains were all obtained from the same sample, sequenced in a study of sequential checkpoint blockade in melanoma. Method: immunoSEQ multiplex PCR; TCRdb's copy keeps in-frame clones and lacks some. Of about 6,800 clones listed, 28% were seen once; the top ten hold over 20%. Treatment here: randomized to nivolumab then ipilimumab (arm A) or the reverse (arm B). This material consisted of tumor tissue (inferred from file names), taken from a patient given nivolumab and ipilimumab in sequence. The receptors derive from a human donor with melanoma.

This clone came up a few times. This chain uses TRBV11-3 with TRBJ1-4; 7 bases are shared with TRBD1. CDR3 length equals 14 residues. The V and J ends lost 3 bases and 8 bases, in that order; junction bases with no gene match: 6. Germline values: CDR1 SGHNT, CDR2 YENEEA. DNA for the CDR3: TGTGCCAGCAGCTTCGACAGGGTGGTGGAAAAACTGTTTTTT. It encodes CASSFDRVVEKLFF.

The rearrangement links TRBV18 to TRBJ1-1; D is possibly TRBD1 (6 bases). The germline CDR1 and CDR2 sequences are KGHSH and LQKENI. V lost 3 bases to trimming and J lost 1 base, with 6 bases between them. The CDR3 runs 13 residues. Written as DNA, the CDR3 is TGTGCCAGCTCACCGACAGGGAACACTGAAGCTTTCTTT. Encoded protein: CASSPTGNTEAFF.

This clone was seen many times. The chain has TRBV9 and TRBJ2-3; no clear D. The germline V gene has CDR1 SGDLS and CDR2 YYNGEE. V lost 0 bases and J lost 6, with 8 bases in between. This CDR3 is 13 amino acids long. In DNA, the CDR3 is TGTGCCAGCAGCGTAGCTAGTAGGGATACGCAGTATTTT. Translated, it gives CASSVASRDTQYF.

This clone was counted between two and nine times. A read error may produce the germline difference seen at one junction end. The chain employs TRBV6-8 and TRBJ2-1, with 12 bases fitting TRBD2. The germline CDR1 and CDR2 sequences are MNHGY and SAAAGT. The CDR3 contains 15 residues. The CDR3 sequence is CAISPSGRDYNEQFF. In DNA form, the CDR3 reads TGTGCCATCAGTCCTAGCGGGAGGGACTACAATGAGCAGTTCTTC.

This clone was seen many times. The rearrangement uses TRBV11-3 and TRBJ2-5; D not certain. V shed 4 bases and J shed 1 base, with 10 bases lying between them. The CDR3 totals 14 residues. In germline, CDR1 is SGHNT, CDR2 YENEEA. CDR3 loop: CASSSRRAQETQYF. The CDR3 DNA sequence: TGTGCCAGCAGCTCCCGACGTGCCCAAGAGACCCAGTACTTC.

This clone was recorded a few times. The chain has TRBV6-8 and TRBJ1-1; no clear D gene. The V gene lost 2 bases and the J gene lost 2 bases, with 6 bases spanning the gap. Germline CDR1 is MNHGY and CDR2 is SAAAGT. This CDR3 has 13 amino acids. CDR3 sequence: CASSYPPNTEAFF. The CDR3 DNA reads TGTGCCAGCAGTTACCCCCCAAACACTGAAGCTTTCTTT.

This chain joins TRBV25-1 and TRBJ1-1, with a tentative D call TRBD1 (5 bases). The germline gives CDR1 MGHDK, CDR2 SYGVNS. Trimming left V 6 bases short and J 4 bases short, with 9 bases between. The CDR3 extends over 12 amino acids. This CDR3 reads CASRGGFTEAFF. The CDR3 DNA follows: TGTGCCAGCAGGGGGGGGTTCACTGAAGCTTTCTTT. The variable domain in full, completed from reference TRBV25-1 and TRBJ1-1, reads EADIYQTPRYLVIGTGKKITLECSQTMGHDKMYWYQQDPGMELHLIHYSYGVNSTEKGDLSSESTVSRIRTEHFPLTLESARPSHTSQYLCASRGGFTEAFFGQGTRLTVV.

The CDR3 nucleotides read TGTGCTAGTGTCCTGACCGGGACCGCCTACGAGCAGTACTTC. Amino acids: CASVLTGTAYEQYF. V and J are TRBV12-5 and TRBJ2-7; D is perhaps TRBD1 or TRBD2 (5 bases each). V was cut by 7 bases and J by 2 bases, with 15 bases left in between. This CDR3 comprises 14 residues. Per the germline V gene, CDR1 is LGHNT and CDR2 is FRNRAP.

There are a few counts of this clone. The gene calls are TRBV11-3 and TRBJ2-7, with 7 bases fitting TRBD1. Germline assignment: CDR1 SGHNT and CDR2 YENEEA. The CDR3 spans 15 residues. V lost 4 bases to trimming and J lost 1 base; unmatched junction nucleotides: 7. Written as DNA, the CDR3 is TGTGCCAGCAGCTCCTCGGACAGGAGATCCTACGAGCAGTACTTC. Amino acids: CASSSSDRRSYEQYF. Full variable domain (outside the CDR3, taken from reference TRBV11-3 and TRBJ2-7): EAGVVQSPRYKIIEKKQPVAFWCNPISGHNTLYWYLQNLGQGPELLIRYENEEAVDDSQLPKDRFSAERLKGVDSTLKIQPAELGDSAVYLCASSSSDRRSYEQYFGPGTRLTVT.

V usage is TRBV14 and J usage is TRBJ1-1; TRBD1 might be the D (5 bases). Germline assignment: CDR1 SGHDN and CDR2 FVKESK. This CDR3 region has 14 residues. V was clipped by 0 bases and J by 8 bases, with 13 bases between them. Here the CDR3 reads CASSQENGWGEAFF. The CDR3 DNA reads TGTGCCAGCAGCCAAGAGAACGGGTGGGGGGAAGCTTTCTTT.

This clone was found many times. The CDR3 nucleotides are TGTGCCAGCAGCCAAGTTCTGGCCCAGCCCCAGCATTTT. This codes for CASSQVLAQPQHF. The chain links TRBV7-1 to TRBJ1-5; D is unresolved. TRBV7-1 is designated an ORF whose function remains uncertain. The CDR3 extends over 13 amino acids. V was pared by 5 bases and J by 7 bases, with 12 bases between.

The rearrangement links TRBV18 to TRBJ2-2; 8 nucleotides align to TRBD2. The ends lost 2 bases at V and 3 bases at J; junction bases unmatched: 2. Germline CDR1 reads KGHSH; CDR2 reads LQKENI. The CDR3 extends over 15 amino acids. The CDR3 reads CASSPTGGDTGELFF. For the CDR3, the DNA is TGTGCCAGCTCACCAACGGGAGGGGACACCGGGGAGCTGTTTTTT.

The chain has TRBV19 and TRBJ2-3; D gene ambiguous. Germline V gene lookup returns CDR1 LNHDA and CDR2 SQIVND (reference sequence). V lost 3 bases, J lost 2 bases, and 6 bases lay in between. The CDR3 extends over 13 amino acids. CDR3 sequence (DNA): TGTGCCAGTAGTATGTTAGTCACAGATACGCAGTATTTT. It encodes CASSMLVTDTQYF.

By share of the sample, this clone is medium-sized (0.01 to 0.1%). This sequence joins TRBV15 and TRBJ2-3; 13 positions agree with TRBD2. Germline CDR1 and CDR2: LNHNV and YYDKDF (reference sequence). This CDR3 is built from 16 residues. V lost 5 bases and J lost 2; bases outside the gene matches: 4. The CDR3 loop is CATSAGTSGNTDTQYF. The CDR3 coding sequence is TGTGCCACCAGCGCCGGGACTAGCGGGAACACAGATACGCAGTATTTT.

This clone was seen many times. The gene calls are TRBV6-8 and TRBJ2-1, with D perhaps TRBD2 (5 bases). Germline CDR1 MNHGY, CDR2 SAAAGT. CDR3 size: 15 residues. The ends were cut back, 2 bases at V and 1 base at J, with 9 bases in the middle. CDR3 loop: CASSYAGESYNEQFF. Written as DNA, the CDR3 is TGTGCCAGCAGTTACGCCGGGGAGTCCTACAATGAGCAGTTCTTC.